Below are 22 T cell receptor beta chains sequenced from a single sample in a study of somatic mutations in cytotoxic T cells in rheumatoid arthritis. Using immunoSEQ multiplex PCR, the repertoire was profiled, and TCRdb retains in-frame clones only, with some absent. The data show 15,000 to 20,000 clones, nearly 80% seen once. The sequenced sample consisted of CD8+ T cells sorted from blood. These receptors all come from an adult with rheumatoid arthritis.

This sequence joins TRBV7-2 and TRBJ2-5; 7 bases agree with TRBD1. This CDR3 spans 14 amino acids. V lost 1 base to trimming and J lost 2 bases; unmatched junction nucleotides: 1. Germline V gene sequence: CDR1 SGHTA, CDR2 FQGNSA. For the CDR3, the DNA is TGTGCCAGCAGCTTAGTCAGGGGGCAAGAGACCCAGTACTTC. It encodes CASSLVRGQETQYF.

This clone came up once. CDR3 in DNA: TGTGCCAGCAGGGGACCGGAGCCCCTTCCAGATACGCAGTATTTT. Translating gives CASRGPEPLPDTQYF. The V call is TRBV27, the J call TRBJ2-3; either TRBD1 or TRBD2 may supply D (5 bases each). V was clipped by 6 bases and J by 4 bases, with 17 bases between them. Germline V gene lookup returns CDR1 MNHEY and CDR2 SMNVEV (reference sequence). This CDR3 spans 15 amino acids.

The chain recombines TRBV10-3 with TRBJ1-1; 7 nucleotides align to TRBD1. V was pared by 7 bases and J by 1 base, with 3 bases of the junction left unmatched. Germline CDR1 reads ENHRY; CDR2 reads SYGVKD. CDR3 size: 13 residues. In DNA form, the CDR3 reads TGTGCCATCATGGACAGGTGGAACACTGAAGCTTTCTTT. It codes for CAIMDRWNTEAFF.

V usage is TRBV10-3 and J usage is TRBJ1-1, with a weak D call TRBD1 (5 bases). The germline V and J ends were trimmed by 8 bases and 4 bases, with 14 bases remaining between them. This CDR3 is built from 13 residues. Looked up from germline, CDR1 is ENHRY and CDR2 is SYGVKD. This CDR3 is CAIAPGGGTEAFF. CDR3 sequence (DNA): TGTGCCATCGCCCCGGGGGGGGGCACTGAAGCTTTCTTT.

V and J are TRBV27 and TRBJ1-3; D is uncertain. The ends were cut back, 6 bases at V and 4 bases at J, with 13 bases in the middle. The CDR3 loop spans 14 amino acids. Germline CDR1 and CDR2: MNHEY and SMNVEV (reference sequence). DNA for the CDR3: TGTGCCAGCAGGACGGGAGTTGAAGGAAACACCATATATTTT. Its protein is CASRTGVEGNTIYF.

J is TRBJ2-7 and V is TRBV2; D ambiguous. V was pared by 8 bases and J by 5 bases, with 10 bases between. Germline-derived CDR1 and CDR2 are SNHLY and FYNNEI. There are 11 residues in the CDR3. CDR3 DNA sequence: TGTGCCAGCTTAGCTTCCCACGAGCAGTACTTC. It specifies CASLASHEQYF.

The J gene is TRBJ2-2, the V gene TRBV27, with 8 bases that match TRBD1. This CDR3 comprises 16 residues. The V gene end was trimmed by 3 bases and the J gene end by 3 bases; junction bases not matched to a gene: 6. Germline V gene data show CDR1 as MNHEY and CDR2 as SMNVEV (reference sequence). The CDR3 here is CASSFWETGDTGELFF. The CDR3 nucleotides are TGTGCCAGCAGTTTTTGGGAGACAGGGGACACCGGGGAGCTGTTTTTT.

The chain uses TRBV14 and TRBJ2-5; D is unresolved. Germline assignment: CDR1 SGHDN and CDR2 FVKESK. The CDR3 is 13 amino acids. Trimming took 3 bases from V and 2 from J, leaving 7 bases between them. The CDR3 DNA reads as TGTGCCAGCAGCCATCCAGTACAAGAGACCCAGTACTTC. The encoded protein is CASSHPVQETQYF. Full variable domain (remainder filled in from reference TRBV14 and TRBJ2-5): EAGVTQFPSHSVIEKGQTVTLRCDPISGHDNLYWYRRVMGKEIKFLLHFVKESKQDESGMPNNRFLAERTGGTYSTLKVQPAELEDSGVYFCASSHPVQETQYFGPGTRLLVL.

The chain carries TRBV4-1 and TRBJ2-7, with 8 bases aligning to TRBD1. CDR3 length: 13 residues. Losses at the gene ends were 5 bases for V and 2 bases for J; bases not matched to a gene: 2. CDR1 is MGHRA, CDR2 YSYEKL, per germline. CDR3 nucleotide sequence: TGCGCCAGCAGCTCGGACAGGGCCTACGAGCAGTACTTC. It translates to CASSSDRAYEQYF.

The rearrangement joins TRBV6-4 to TRBJ2-7, with D possibly being TRBD2 (5 bases). The germline gives CDR1 MRHNA, CDR2 SNTAGT. V was trimmed by 3 bases and J by 4 bases, leaving 10 bases between them. This CDR3 is built from 13 residues. CDR3 sequence: CASSEGDGYEQYF. Here the CDR3 DNA reads TGTGCCAGCAGTGAGGGAGACGGGTACGAGCAGTACTTC.

V gene TRBV7-2 combines with J gene TRBJ2-7, with D possibly matching TRBD1 (6 bases). There are 15 residues in the CDR3. V was clipped by 4 bases and J by 4 bases, with 17 bases between them. Germline CDR1 reads SGHTA; CDR2 reads FQGNSA. The CDR3, as DNA: TGTGCCAGCAGCTCTGATTGGGGGCTCGTTTACGAGCAGTACTTC. Translated, it gives CASSSDWGLVYEQYF.

The gene calls are TRBV2 and TRBJ2-3; 10 bases agree with TRBD2. After removal of 5 bases from V and 2 bases from J, the junction contained 4 bases not matched to a gene. The V gene's germline CDR1 is SNHLY and CDR2 FYNNEI. The CDR3 length is 15 residues. Here the CDR3 reads CASSRLAGLTDTQYF. The CDR3 coding sequence is TGTGCCAGCAGTCGACTAGCGGGCCTCACAGATACGCAGTATTTT. The whole variable domain, remainder taken from reference TRBV2 and TRBJ2-3, is EPEVTQTPSHQVTQMGQEVILRCVPISNHLYFYWYRQILGQKVEFLVSFYNNEISEKSEIFDDQFSVERPDGSNFTLKIRSTKLEDSAMYFCASSRLAGLTDTQYFGPGTRLTVL.

The CDR3 bases are TGTGCCAGCAGCAAGGACTACCCAAACACCGGGGAGCTGTTTTTT. Encoded protein: CASSKDYPNTGELFF. The V and J genes are TRBV5-4 and TRBJ2-2, with D possibly matching TRBD2 (6 bases). The CDR3 extends over 15 amino acids. Looked up from germline, CDR1 is SGHNT and CDR2 is YYREEE (reference sequence). Trimming cost V 4 bases and J 2 bases, with 12 bases left between them.

The chain recombines TRBV4-3 with TRBJ2-7; 11 positions match TRBD1. Germline assignment: CDR1 LGHNA and CDR2 YSLEER. The CDR3 covers 15 residues. The V and J ends lost 1 base and 2 bases, in that order; junction bases with no gene match: 1. CDR3 nucleotide sequence: TGCGCCAGCAGCCAAGGGACAGGGGGCCCCTACGAGCAGTACTTC. This codes for CASSQGTGGPYEQYF.

The CDR3 protein is CASSQVEGFPQHF. CDR3 nucleotide sequence: TGCGCCAGCAGCCAAGTTGAGGGGTTCCCCCAGCATTTT. The chain employs TRBV4-1 and TRBJ1-5; possibly TRBD1 for D (5 bases). V lost 1 base, J lost 10 bases, and 11 bases lay in between. Germline CDR1 and CDR2: MGHRA and YSYEKL. This CDR3 is 13 amino acids long.

The rearrangement uses TRBV14 and TRBJ2-7; 8 positions match TRBD2. The CDR3 extends over 16 amino acids. Germline lookup yields CDR1 SGHDN and CDR2 FVKESK. The V segment lost 0 bases and the J segment 2 bases; nucleotides outside the gene matches: 6. The CDR3: CASSQDLLAATYEQYF. CDR3 nucleotides: TGTGCCAGCAGCCAAGATCTACTAGCGGCCACCTACGAGCAGTACTTC.

The CDR3 is CASSLGARTFRPNTGELFF. CDR3 in DNA: TGTGCCAGCAGCTTAGGGGCAAGGACCTTCAGGCCGAACACCGGGGAGCTGTTTTTT. The chain carries TRBV7-9 and TRBJ2-2; unclear D gene. CDR3 length equals 19 residues. The V end lost 1 base, the J end lost 0 bases, and 18 bases lay between the germline ends. Germline V CDR1 and CDR2: SEHNR, FQNEAQ (reference sequence).

Written as DNA, the CDR3 is TGTGCCAGCAGCTTACCCTACTACAATGAGCAGTTCTTC. Its translation is CASSLPYYNEQFF. The rearrangement uses TRBV5-6 and TRBJ2-1; D is unresolved. V was cut by 2 bases and J by 3 bases, with 6 bases left in between. Germline values: CDR1 SGHDT, CDR2 YYEEEE. The CDR3 is 13 amino acids. The full variable domain, its missing parts supplied by reference TRBV5-6 and TRBJ2-1, is DAGVTQSPTHLIKTRGQQVTLRCSPKSGHDTVSWYQQALGQGPQFIFQYYEEEERQRGNFPDRFSGHQFPNYSSELNVNALLLGDSALYLCASSLPYYNEQFFGPGTRLTVL.

CDR3 in amino acids: CASSQDRHTSYEQYF. CDR3 nucleotide sequence: TGCGCCAGCAGCCAAGATAGGCACACCTCCTACGAGCAGTACTTC. The chain recombines TRBV4-3 with TRBJ2-7; no definite D call. The CDR3 consists of 15 residues. CDR1 and CDR2 from the germline V gene are LGHNA and YSLEER. V was clipped by 0 bases and J by 0 bases, with 9 bases between them.

The V and J genes are TRBV6-5 and TRBJ2-6; D gene uncertain. The CDR3 has 15 amino acids. The germline CDR1 and CDR2 sequences are MNHEY and SVGAGI. The V and J ends lost 1 base and 2 bases respectively, with 6 bases between them. CDR3 region: CASSYLMAGANVLTF. CDR3 coding DNA: TGTGCCAGCAGTTACTTGATGGCTGGGGCCAACGTCCTGACTTTC.

Notes on this clone: The sample contains more than one DNA sequence encoding this CDR3. The chain carries TRBV9 and TRBJ2-1; D uncertain. The CDR3 consists of 11 residues. The ends were cut back, 1 base at V and 10 bases at J, with 6 bases in the middle. CDR1 and CDR2 from the germline V gene are SGDLS and YYNGEE. This CDR3 reads CASSVSGEQFF. DNA of the CDR3: TGTGCCAGCAGCGTATCGGGCGAGCAGTTCTTC.

This sequence joins TRBV7-9 and TRBJ2-7; tentatively, D is TRBD1 or TRBD2 (5 bases each). Trimming removed 5 bases from V and 2 bases from J, with 19 bases in between. The CDR3 loop spans 16 amino acids. Germline V gives CDR1 SEHNR, CDR2 FQNEAQ (reference sequence). CDR3: CASSPVRVAPTYEQYF. DNA for the CDR3: TGTGCCAGCAGCCCCGTCAGGGTAGCGCCTACCTACGAGCAGTACTTC.